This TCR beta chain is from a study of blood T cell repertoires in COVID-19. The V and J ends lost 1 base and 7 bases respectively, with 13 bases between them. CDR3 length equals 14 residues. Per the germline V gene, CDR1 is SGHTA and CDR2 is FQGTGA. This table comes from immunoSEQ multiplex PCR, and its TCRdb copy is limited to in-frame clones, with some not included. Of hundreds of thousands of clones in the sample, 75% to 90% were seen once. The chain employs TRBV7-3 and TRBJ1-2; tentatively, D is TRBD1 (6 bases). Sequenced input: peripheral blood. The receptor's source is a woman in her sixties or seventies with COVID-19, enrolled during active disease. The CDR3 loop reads CASSLSTGNGGYTF. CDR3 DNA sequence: TGTGCCAGCAGCTTAAGCACAGGGAATGGTGGCTACACCTTC.